This T cell receptor beta chain derives from a study of T-cell memory formation after mild COVID-19. TCRdb re-derived calls from the 5' RACE reads in MiXCR, one entry per CDR3 protein. The sample consists of roughly 550,000 distinct CDR3 sequences, just over 20% of them appearing once. The CDR3 totals 15 residues. Deletions cut 5 bases from V and 0 bases from J, with 14 bases between. Germline V gene lookup returns CDR1 SGDLS and CDR2 YYNGEE. Sequencing was performed on PBMCs or a T cell subset sorted from them (not recorded which). The TCR sequence derives from an adult woman who had mild COVID-19 (a few samples of this study predate the infection). Cell type and time point are not known. This chain uses TRBV9 with TRBJ1-1, with no clear D. The CDR3 reads CASRMMDAVNTEAFF. CDR3 bases: TGTGCCAGCAGGATGATGGACGCCGTGAACACTGAAGCTTTCTTT.